This T cell receptor (beta chain) appears in the sequencing data of a study of tumor-infiltrating lymphocytes in oesophageal squamous cell carcinoma. CDR3 size: 13 residues. Per germline, CDR1 SGHTA and CDR2 FQGNSA. MiXCR was run by TCRdb on the PCR reads, yielding one entry per CDR3 protein. The table records 15,000 to 20,000 distinct CDR3 sequences, about two fifths of them present only once. The TCR originated in a male donor with esophageal squamous cell carcinoma. Sequencing input: normal esophageal tissue next to the tumor. The chain uses TRBV7-2 and TRBJ2-1; D is perhaps TRBD2 (6 bases). Judging by the DNA end, TRBJ2-7 fits better; the J call may be wrong. CDR3 nucleotides: TGTGCCAGCAGGGGCGGACTAAAGGGCGAGCAGTACTTC. It translates to CASRGGLKGEQYF.